One sample yielded the 10 T cell receptor beta chains listed below, sequenced in a study of blood T cell repertoires in COVID-19. The data were produced by immunoSEQ multiplex PCR, yet TCRdb's version contains in-frame clones alone and is incomplete. The sample shows almost 400,000 clones, around 87% of them seen only once. The sequenced sample consisted of peripheral blood. These receptors came from a woman in her sixties with COVID-19, enrolled during active disease.

The chain carries TRBV14 and TRBJ1-2, with 7 bases fitting TRBD1. With V trimmed by 0 bases and J by 7 bases, 8 bases remained unmatched. The CDR3 is 15 amino acids. Germline V gene sequence: CDR1 SGHDN, CDR2 FVKESK. The CDR3 protein is CASSQERGRPGGYTF. The DNA of the CDR3 is TGTGCCAGCAGCCAAGAAAGGGGGCGCCCGGGTGGCTACACCTTC.

Only a few counts were recorded for this clone. The chain has TRBV5-1 and TRBJ2-5; 8 bases agree with TRBD1. The CDR3 contains 14 residues. Trimming took 4 bases from V and 4 from J; bases not matched to a gene: 6. Germline V gene sequence: CDR1 SGHRS, CDR2 YFSETQ. The CDR3 reads CASSDQGAGETQYF. In DNA form, the CDR3 reads TGCGCCAGCAGCGATCAGGGGGCCGGAGAGACCCAGTACTTC. The full variable domain, in which reference TRBV5-1 and TRBJ2-5 provide the parts outside the CDR3, is KAGVTQTPRYLIKTRGQQVTLSCSPISGHRSVSWYQQTPGQGLQFLFEYFSETQRNKGNFPGRFSGRQFSNSRSEMNVSTLELGDSALYLCASSDQGAGETQYFGPGTRLLVL.

This sequence joins TRBV7-2 and TRBJ2-5; 10 bases align to TRBD1. The CDR3 totals 16 residues. Looked up from germline, CDR1 is SGHTA and CDR2 is FQGNSA. V lost 5 bases and J lost 8; bases outside the gene matches: 14. CDR3 sequence: CASSDLGGDRGFTQYF. The CDR3 DNA reads TGTGCCAGCAGCGACTTGGGGGGGGACAGGGGATTTACCCAGTACTTC.

This chain links TRBV7-9 with TRBJ1-3; D not resolved. Germline values: CDR1 SEHNR, CDR2 FQNEAQ (reference sequence). The ends were cut back, 1 base at V and 2 bases at J, with 9 bases in the middle. The CDR3 has 15 amino acids. The CDR3 spells CASSLEPGTGNTIYF. CDR3 sequence (DNA): TGTGCCAGCAGCTTAGAGCCGGGAACTGGAAACACCATATATTTT. Using reference TRBV7-9 and TRBJ1-3 for the parts outside the CDR3, the full variable domain is DTGVSQNPRHKITKRGQNVTFRCDPISEHNRLYWYRQTLGQGPEFLTYFQNEAQLEKSRLLSDRFSAERPKGSFSTLEIQRTEQGDSAMYLCASSLEPGTGNTIYFGEGSWLTVV.

The genes are TRBV12-3 or TRBV12-4 and TRBJ1-3; D remains ambiguous. V lost 3 bases to trimming and J lost 9 bases, with 12 bases between them. This CDR3 spans 13 amino acids. The CDR3: CASSFAAGGTIYF. The CDR3 DNA sequence: TGTGCCAGCAGTTTTGCCGCCGGAGGCACCATATATTTT.

This rearrangement joins TRBV10-3 to TRBJ1-6; no clear D gene. Trimming took 1 base from V and 6 from J, leaving 4 bases between them. The V gene's germline CDR1 is ENHRY and CDR2 SYGVKD. This CDR3 has 13 amino acids. CDR3: CAISEYGNSPLHF. In DNA form, the CDR3 reads TGTGCCATCAGTGAGTACGGTAATTCACCCCTCCACTTT.

This rearrangement joins TRBV28 to TRBJ1-5, with 7 bases aligning to TRBD1. There are 14 residues in the CDR3. Germline V lookup: CDR1 MDHEN, CDR2 SYDVKM. V dropped 10 bases and J dropped 2; count of bases not matched to a gene: 8. The CDR3 region is CATLQGWGNQPQHF. In DNA, the CDR3 is TGTGCCACCTTACAGGGGTGGGGCAATCAGCCCCAGCATTTT.

This clone was detected a few times. The chain has TRBV28 and TRBJ1-6, with 8 bases that match TRBD1. The CDR3 length is 14 residues. J lost 10 bases, V lost 3 bases, and 5 bases had no gene match. Germline CDR1 reads MDHEN; CDR2 reads SYDVKM. The CDR3 is CASSLLQGESPLHF. DNA for the CDR3: TGTGCCAGCAGTTTGTTACAGGGGGAATCACCCCTCCACTTT.

Only one count was recorded for this clone. V usage is TRBV7-8 and J usage is TRBJ2-1, with 7 bases identical to TRBD2. V was pared by 2 bases and J by 6 bases, with 7 bases of the junction left unmatched. The CDR3 has 15 residues. Germline CDR1 reads SGHVS; CDR2 reads FQNEAQ. CDR3 DNA: TGTGCCAGCAGCTTAACCTGGACTAGTAGCAATGAGCAGTTCTTC. As protein: CASSLTWTSSNEQFF.

The V and J genes are TRBV5-1 and TRBJ2-2; 10 bases agree with TRBD1. The ends lost 4 bases at V and 4 bases at J; junction bases unmatched: 4. The CDR3 consists of 15 residues. Germline V gives CDR1 SGHRS, CDR2 YFSETQ. CDR3 amino acids: CASSEDRGPTGELFF. CDR3 bases: TGCGCCAGCAGCGAAGACAGGGGGCCCACCGGGGAGCTGTTTTTT.